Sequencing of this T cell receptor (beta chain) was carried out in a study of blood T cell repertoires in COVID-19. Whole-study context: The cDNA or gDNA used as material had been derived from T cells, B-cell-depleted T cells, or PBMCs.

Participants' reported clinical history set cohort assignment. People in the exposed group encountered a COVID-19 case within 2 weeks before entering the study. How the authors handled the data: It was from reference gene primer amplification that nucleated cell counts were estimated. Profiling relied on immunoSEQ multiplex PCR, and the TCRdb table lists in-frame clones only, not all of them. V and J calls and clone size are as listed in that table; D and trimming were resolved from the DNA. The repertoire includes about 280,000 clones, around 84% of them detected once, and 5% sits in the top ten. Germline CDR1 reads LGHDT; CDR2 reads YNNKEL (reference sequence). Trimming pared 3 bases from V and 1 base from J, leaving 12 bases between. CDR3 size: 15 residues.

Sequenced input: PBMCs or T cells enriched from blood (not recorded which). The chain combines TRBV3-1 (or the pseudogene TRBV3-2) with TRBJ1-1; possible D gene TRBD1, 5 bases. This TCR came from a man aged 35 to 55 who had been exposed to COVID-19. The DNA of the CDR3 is TGTGCCAGCAGCCAGTCTGCAACAGGGAACACTGAAGCTTTCTTT. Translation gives CASSQSATGNTEAFF.